The rows below give T cell receptor beta chains drawn from one sample of a study of shared T cell receptors in the human thymus. Generated by immunoSEQ multiplex PCR, the TCRdb table keeps only in-frame clones and is missing some. Among roughly 550,000 clones listed, about 80% were seen once. These same data were also listed under a study on human thymus T cells.

The sequencing input was thymocytes. Receptors originate from a boy under two years old with a congenital heart defect. CDR3s include the opening cysteine and the closing phenylalanine or tryptophan.

V gene	J gene	CDR3 length	CDR3 protein
TRBV10-3	TRBJ2-1	17	CAIRSTGLSPRPNEQFF
TRBV29-1	TRBJ2-7	13	CSVGGTGVNEQYF
TRBV21-1	TRBJ1-5	13	CARRRRGHQPQHF
TRBV27	TRBJ2-3	18	CASSLIEASGSCTDTQYF
TRBV7-9	TRBJ2-2	16	CASSLFSGRPRGELFF
TRBV30	TRBJ1-3	18	CAWSVLRKWGLAGNTIYF
TRBV5-1	TRBJ2-7	15	CASSARSLSSYEQYF
TRBV14	TRBJ1-4	14	CASSQEQGGRKLFF
TRBV30	TRBJ2-7	17	CAWSCIDLNGREYEQYF
TRBV7-2	TRBJ2-7	15	CASSGGASPSYEQYF
TRBV11-1	TRBJ2-7	15	CASSVEGGQSYEQYF
TRBV29-1	TRBJ1-2	13	CSVRQGSGYGYTF
TRBV4-1	TRBJ1-5	17	CASSQDNLDSWNQPQHF
TRBV27	TRBJ2-5	16	CASSFKGTGPQETQYF
TRBV27	TRBJ1-2	15	CASTPVRTDKDGYTF
TRBV14	.	14	CASSQVAGRHEQYF
TRBV5-4	TRBJ1-2	13	CASSSGGRRGYTF
TRBV7-9	TRBJ2-7	16	CASSSELASGRGEQYF
TRBV6-5	TRBJ2-1	16	CASSYSGQSSYNEQFF
TRBV5-5	TRBJ2-7	12	CASGQLSYEQYF
TRBV11-2	TRBJ2-1	15	CASSLAGLAGDEQFF
TRBV28	TRBJ2-7	15	CASTTGGQGQYEQYF
TRBV4-1	TRBJ2-3	14	CASSERVGTDTQYF
TRBV4-1	TRBJ2-5	19	CASSQGRLAGGLPQETQYF
TRBV4-2	TRBJ1-2	16	CASSPGGGQGHYGYTF
TRBV4-3	TRBJ2-3	17	CASSAWPGGDRLDTQYF
TRBV6-4	TRBJ2-1	19	CASSAWTGGPTSGYNEQFF
TRBV4-1	TRBJ2-7	17	CASSQAGTGGESLEQYF
TRBV10-1	TRBJ2-3	17	CASSPKRTSGRADTQYF
TRBV27	TRBJ2-1	15	CASSFSGRSYNEQFF
TRBV9	TRBJ2-1	15	CASSAWTSGRDEQFF
TRBV4-3	TRBJ1-5	17	CASSQAVPGLGNQPQHF
TRBV30	TRBJ1-2	15	CAWSITGGWRGGYTF
TRBV30	TRBJ1-1	14	CAWRFRDRKSEAFF
TRBV5-1	TRBJ2-1	16	CASSRILAGGGAEQFF
TRBV7-2	TRBJ2-6	18	CASSLRGGAASGANVLTF
TRBV5-6	TRBJ2-3	14	CASSRTTNTDTQYF
TRBV30	TRBJ2-3	14	CAWSDEGEDSTQYF
TRBV15	TRBJ2-7	13	CATSVEDSYEQYF
TRBV27	TRBJ2-1	14	CASSGTSGYNEQFF
TRBV28	TRBJ2-3	17	CASSNRTSGRATDTQYF
TRBV27	TRBJ1-2	14	CASSLSRQDLPLTF
TRBV4-3	TRBJ1-1	13	CASSQENREEAFF
TRBV4-1	TRBJ2-2	17	CASSQSPGQGYTGELFF
TRBV4-3	TRBJ2-5	13	CARKERESETQYF